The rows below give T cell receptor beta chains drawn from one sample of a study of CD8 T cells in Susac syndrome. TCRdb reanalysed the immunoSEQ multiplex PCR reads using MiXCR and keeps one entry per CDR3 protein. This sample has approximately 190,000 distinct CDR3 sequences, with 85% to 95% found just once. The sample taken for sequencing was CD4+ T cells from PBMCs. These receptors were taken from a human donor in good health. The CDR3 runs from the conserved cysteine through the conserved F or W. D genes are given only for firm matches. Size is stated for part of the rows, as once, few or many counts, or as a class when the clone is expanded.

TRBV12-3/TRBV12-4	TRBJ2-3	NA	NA	CASSLLGSTDTQYF	TGTGCCAGCAGTTTACTAGGTAGCACAGATACGCAGTATTTT
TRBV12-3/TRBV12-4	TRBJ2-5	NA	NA	CASSNAPEQETQYF	TGTGCCAGCAGCAATGCCCCCGAGCAAGAGACCCAGTACTTC
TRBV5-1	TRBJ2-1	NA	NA	CASSVQQGPHNEQFF	TGCGCCAGCAGCGTTCAACAGGGTCCTCACAATGAGCAGTTCTTC
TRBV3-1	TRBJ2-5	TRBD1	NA	CASSQDSGQWGETQYF	TGTGCCAGCAGCCAAGATTCGGGACAGTGGGGAGAGACCCAGTACTTC
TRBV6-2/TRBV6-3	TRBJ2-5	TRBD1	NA	CASSTGTGYQETQYF	TGTGCCAGCAGCACCGGGACAGGGTACCAAGAGACCCAGTACTTC
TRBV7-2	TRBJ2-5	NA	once	CASMSGGGETQYF	TGTGCCAGTATGAGTGGGGGTGGGGAGACCCAGTACTTC
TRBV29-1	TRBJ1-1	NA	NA	CSVEPRLRNTEAFF	TGCAGCGTTGAGCCCCGGTTAAGGAACACTGAAGCTTTCTTT
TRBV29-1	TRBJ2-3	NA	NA	CSVEGGRSGTDTQYF	TGCAGCGTTGAGGGGGGACGGTCTGGCACAGATACGCAGTATTTT
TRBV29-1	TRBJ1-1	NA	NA	CSTTWTAEWAFF	TGCAGCACTACCTGGACCGCGGAATGGGCTTTCTTT
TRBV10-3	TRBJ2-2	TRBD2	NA	CAISYFSGLGTGELFF	TGTGCCATCAGTTATTTTAGCGGGCTCGGCACCGGGGAGCTGTTTTTT
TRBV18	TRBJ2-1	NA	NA	CASSPLPGGNEQFF	TGTGCCAGCTCACCACTCCCTGGGGGAAATGAGCAGTTCTTC
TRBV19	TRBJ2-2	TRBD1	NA	CASSKDRNTGEPFF	TGTGCCAGTAGTAAGGACAGGAACACCGGGGAGCCGTTTTTT
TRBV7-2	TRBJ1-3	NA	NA	CASSLIRGNTIYF	TGTGCCAGCAGCCTAATACGAGGAAACACCATATATTTT
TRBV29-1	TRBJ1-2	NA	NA	CSVVTGGAGYGYTF	TGCAGCGTAGTGACCGGCGGGGCGGGCTATGGCTACACCTTC
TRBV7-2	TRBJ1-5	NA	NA	CASSLWGNQPQHF	TGTGCCAGCAGCTTATGGGGCAATCAGCCCCAGCATTTT
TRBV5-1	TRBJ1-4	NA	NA	CASSRGAGEKLFF	TGCGCCAGCAGCCGAGGGGCAGGGGAAAAACTGTTTTTT
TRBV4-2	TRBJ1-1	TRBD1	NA	CASSRRNRGDTEAFF	TGTGCCAGCAGCCGGAGAAACAGGGGGGACACTGAAGCTTTCTTT
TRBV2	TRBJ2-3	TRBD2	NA	CASRLAGDTQYF	TGTGCCAGTAGACTAGCAGGAGATACGCAGTATTTT
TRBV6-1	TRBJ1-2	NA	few	CASSEPDKRVYGYTF	TGTGCCAGCAGTGAGCCTGACAAACGGGTCTATGGCTACACCTTC
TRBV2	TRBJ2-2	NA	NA	CASSGGTSNTGELFF	TGTGCCAGCAGCGGCGGGACTTCCAACACCGGGGAGCTGTTTTTT
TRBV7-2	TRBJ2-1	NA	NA	CASSYLGRREQFF	TGTGCCAGCAGCTACCTGGGGAGGCGAGAGCAGTTCTTC
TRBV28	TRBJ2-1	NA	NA	CASRGTTYNEQFF	TGTGCCAGCCGTGGGACGACCTACAATGAGCAGTTCTTC
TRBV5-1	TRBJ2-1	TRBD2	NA	CASSSPSGGAGEQFF	TGCGCCAGCAGCTCCCCTAGCGGGGGGGCAGGGGAGCAGTTCTTC
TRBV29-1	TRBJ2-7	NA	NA	CSATVLSSYEQYF	TGCAGCGCCACAGTCTTGAGCTCCTACGAGCAGTACTTC
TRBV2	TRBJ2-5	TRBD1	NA	CASIRNLAGGGETQYF	TGTGCCAGCATCCGAAACTTGGCAGGGGGCGGAGAGACCCAGTACTTC
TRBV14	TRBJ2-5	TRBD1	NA	CASSTGTGTAETQYF	TGTGCCAGCAGTACCGGGACAGGGACAGCAGAGACCCAGTACTTC
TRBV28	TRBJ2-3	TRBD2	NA	CASSLPGGERADTQYF	TGTGCCAGCAGTTTACCGGGGGGGGAGCGGGCAGATACGCAGTATTTT
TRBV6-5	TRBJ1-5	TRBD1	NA	CASSYGDRGSQPQHF	TGTGCCAGCAGTTACGGGGACAGGGGAAGTCAGCCCCAGCATTTT
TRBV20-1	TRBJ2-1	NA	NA	CSGRAGSSSYNEQFF	TGCAGTGGGAGGGCAGGTTCGAGCTCCTACAATGAGCAGTTCTTC
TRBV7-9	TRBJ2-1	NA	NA	CASSLAPVLYNEQFF	TGTGCCAGCAGCTTAGCTCCCGTTCTTTACAATGAGCAGTTCTTC
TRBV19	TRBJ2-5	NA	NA	CASSIARSETQYF	TGTGCCAGTAGTATAGCACGGTCGGAGACCCAGTACTTC
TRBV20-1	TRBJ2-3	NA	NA	CSTGPSTDTQYF	TGCAGTACAGGCCCTAGCACAGATACGCAGTATTTT
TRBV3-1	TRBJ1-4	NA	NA	CASSQDRAREKLFF	TGTGCCAGCAGCCAAGATCGTGCGCGGGAAAAACTGTTTTTT
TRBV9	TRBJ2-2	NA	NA	CASSVAADTGELFF	TGTGCCAGCAGCGTAGCGGCCGACACCGGGGAGCTGTTTTTT
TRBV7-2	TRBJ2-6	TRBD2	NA	CASRRRTSGDFLTF	TGTGCCAGCAGACGTCGGACTAGCGGGGACTTCCTGACTTTC
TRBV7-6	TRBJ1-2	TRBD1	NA	CASSLAQTQGIYGYTF	TGTGCCAGCAGCTTAGCTCAAACACAGGGGATCTATGGCTACACCTTC
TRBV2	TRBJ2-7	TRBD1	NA	CASRRDRAGEQYF	TGTGCCAGCAGGAGGGACAGGGCCGGCGAGCAGTACTTC
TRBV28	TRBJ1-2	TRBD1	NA	CASSFGTGGLYGYTF	TGTGCCAGCAGTTTCGGGACAGGGGGCCTCTATGGCTACACCTTC
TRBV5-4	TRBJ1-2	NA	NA	CASSPTGTPNYGYTF	TGTGCCAGCAGCCCTACCGGGACGCCTAACTATGGCTACACCTTC
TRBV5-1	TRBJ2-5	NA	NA	CASSLGAEETQYF	TGCGCCAGCAGCTTGGGGGCAGAAGAGACCCAGTACTTC
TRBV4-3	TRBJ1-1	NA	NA	CASSQGPGGLDEAFF	TGCGCCAGCAGCCAAGGTCCCGGAGGGCTGGATGAAGCTTTCTTT
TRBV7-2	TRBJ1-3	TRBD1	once	CASSLDDRVGNTIYF	TGTGCCAGCAGCTTAGACGACAGGGTTGGAAACACCATATATTTT
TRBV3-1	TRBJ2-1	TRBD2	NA	CASSFGLVDEQFF	TGTGCCAGCAGCTTTGGACTAGTTGATGAGCAGTTCTTC
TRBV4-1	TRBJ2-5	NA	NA	CASSQDRTEQETQYF	TGCGCCAGCAGCCAAGATCGGACGGAGCAAGAGACCCAGTACTTC